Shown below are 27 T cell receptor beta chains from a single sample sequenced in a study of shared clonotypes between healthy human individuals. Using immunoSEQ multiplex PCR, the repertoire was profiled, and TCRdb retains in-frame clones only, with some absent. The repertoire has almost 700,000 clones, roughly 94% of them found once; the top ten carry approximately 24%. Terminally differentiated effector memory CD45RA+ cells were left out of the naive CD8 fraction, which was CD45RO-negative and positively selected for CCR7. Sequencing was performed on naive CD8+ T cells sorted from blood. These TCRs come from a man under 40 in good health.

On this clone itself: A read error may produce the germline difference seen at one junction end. The DNA for the CDR3 is TGTGCCAGCAGGTTGGCAGGGGACTACGAGCAGTACTTC. It specifies CASRLAGDYEQYF. V and J are TRBV5-6 and TRBJ2-7; D is perhaps TRBD1 (6 bases). The germline gives CDR1 SGHDT, CDR2 YYEEEE. The CDR3 extends over 13 amino acids.

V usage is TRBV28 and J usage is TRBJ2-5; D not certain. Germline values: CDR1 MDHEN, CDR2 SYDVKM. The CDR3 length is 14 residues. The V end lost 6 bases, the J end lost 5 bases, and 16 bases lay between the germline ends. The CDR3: CASSQDPSWETQYF. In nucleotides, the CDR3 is TGTGCCAGCAGCCAGGACCCTTCCTGGGAGACCCAGTACTTC.

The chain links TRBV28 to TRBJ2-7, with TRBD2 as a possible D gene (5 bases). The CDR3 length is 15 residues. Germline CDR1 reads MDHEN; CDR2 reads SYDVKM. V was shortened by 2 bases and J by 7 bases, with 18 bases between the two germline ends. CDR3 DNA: TGTGCCAGCAGTTTAAATGCAGGAGGCTTTGGAGAGCAGTACTTC. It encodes CASSLNAGGFGEQYF.

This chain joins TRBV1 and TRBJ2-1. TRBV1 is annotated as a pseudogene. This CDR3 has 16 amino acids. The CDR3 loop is CTSSLLVRLAHNEQFF. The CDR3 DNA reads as TGCACCAGCAGCCTATTAGTCCGGCTGGCCCACAATGAGCAGTTCTTC.

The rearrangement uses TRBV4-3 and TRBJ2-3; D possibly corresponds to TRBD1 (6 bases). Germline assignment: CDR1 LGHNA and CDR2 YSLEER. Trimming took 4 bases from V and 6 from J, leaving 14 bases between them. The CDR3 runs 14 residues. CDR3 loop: CASSPARGPDTQYF. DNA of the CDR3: TGCGCCAGCAGCCCGGCCAGGGGCCCGGATACGCAGTATTTT.

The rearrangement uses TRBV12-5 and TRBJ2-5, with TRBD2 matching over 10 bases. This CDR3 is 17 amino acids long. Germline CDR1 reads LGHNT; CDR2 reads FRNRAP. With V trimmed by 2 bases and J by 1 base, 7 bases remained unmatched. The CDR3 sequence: CASGLFGSSGGQETQYF. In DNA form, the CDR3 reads TGTGCTAGTGGTTTGTTCGGGTCTAGCGGGGGCCAAGAGACCCAGTACTTC.

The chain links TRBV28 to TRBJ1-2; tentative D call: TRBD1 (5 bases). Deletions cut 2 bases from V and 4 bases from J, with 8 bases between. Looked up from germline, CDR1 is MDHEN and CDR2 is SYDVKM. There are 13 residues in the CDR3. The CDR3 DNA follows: TGTGCCAGCAGTTTACGGGGGAGCTATGGCTACACCTTC. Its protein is CASSLRGSYGYTF.

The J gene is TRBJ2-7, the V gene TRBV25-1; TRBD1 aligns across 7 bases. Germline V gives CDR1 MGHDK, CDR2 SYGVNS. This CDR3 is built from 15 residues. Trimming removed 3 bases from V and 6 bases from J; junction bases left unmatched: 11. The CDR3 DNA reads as TGTGCCAGCAGTGACTCCGTATACAGGGGTGGCGAGCAGTACTTC. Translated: CASSDSVYRGGEQYF.

In DNA, the CDR3 is TGCAGCGTTGAAGAATCCGCGCAGGGGTGGGCCGGGGAGCTGTTTTTT. Amino acids: CSVEESAQGWAGELFF. The chain couples TRBV29-1 to TRBJ2-2; a possible D gene is TRBD1 (6 bases). This CDR3 region has 16 residues. Trimming took off 0 bases at V and 6 bases at J, with 17 bases between the two ends. Germline CDR1 SQVTM, CDR2 ANQGSEA.

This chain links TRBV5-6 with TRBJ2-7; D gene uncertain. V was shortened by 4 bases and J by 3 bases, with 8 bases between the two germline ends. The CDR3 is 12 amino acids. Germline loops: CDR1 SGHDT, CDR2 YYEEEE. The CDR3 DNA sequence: TGTGCCAGCAGCCTCCCCTTCTACGAGCAGTACTTC. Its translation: CASSLPFYEQYF.

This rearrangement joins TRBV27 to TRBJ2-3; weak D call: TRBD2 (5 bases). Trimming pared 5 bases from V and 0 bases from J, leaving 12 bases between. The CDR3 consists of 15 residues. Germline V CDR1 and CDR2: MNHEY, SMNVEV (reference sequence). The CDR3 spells CASSPLAASTDTQYF. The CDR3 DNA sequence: TGTGCCAGCAGTCCGCTAGCTGCCAGCACAGATACGCAGTATTTT.

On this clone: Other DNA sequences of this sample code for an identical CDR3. The CDR3 DNA follows: TGTGCCAGCAGTTTATTAGGCCTAGCGGGGGACAATGAGCAGTTCTTC. It is translated as CASSLLGLAGDNEQFF. The rearrangement links TRBV27 to TRBJ2-1, with TRBD2 matching over 10 bases. The CDR3 runs to 16 residues. Germline V CDR1 and CDR2: MNHEY, SMNVEV (reference sequence). Losses at the gene ends were 1 base for V and 5 bases for J; bases not matched to a gene: 5.

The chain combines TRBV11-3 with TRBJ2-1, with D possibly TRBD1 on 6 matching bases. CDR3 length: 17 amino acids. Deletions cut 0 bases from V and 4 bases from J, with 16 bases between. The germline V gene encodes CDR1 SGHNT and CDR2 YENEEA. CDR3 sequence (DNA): TGTGCCAGCAGCTTAGATGGCTGGACAGACCAATACAATGAGCAGTTCTTC. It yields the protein CASSLDGWTDQYNEQFF.

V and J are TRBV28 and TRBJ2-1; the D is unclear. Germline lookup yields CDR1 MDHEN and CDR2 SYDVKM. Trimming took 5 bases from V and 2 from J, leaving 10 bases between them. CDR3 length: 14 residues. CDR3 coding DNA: TGTGCCAGCAGTCTCGAGAGGCCCTACAATGAGCAGTTCTTC. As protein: CASSLERPYNEQFF.

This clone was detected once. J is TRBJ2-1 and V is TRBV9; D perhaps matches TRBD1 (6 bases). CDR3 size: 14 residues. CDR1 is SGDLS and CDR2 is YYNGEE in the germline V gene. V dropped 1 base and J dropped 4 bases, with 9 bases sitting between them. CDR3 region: CASSVLQGYNEQFF. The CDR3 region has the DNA TGTGCCAGCAGCGTACTCCAGGGGTACAATGAGCAGTTCTTC.

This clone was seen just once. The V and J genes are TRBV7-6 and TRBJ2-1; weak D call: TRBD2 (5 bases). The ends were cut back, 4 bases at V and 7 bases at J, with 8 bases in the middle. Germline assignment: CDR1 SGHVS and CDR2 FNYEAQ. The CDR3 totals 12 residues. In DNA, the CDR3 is TGTGCCAGCAGCTCCACGGGGAATGAGCAGTTCTTC. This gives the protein CASSSTGNEQFF. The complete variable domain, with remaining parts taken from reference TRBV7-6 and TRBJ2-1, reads GAGVSQSPRYKVTKRGQDVALRCDPISGHVSLYWYRQALGQGPEFLTYFNYEAQQDKSGLPNDRFSAERPEGSISTLTIQRTEQRDSAMYRCASSSTGNEQFFGPGTRLTVL.

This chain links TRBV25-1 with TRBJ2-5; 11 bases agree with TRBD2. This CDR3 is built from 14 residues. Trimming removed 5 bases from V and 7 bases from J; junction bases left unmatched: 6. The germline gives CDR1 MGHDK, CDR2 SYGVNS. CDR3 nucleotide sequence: TGTGCCAGCAGTATAGCGGGAGGGCCTGGGACCCAGTACTTC. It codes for CASSIAGGPGTQYF.

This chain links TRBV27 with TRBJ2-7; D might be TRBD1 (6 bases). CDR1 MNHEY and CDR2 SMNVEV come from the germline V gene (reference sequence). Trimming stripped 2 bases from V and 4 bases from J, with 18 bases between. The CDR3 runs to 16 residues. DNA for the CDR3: TGTGCCAGCAGTTTAAAGGGGCAGGGGTTTCGGTACGAGCAGTACTTC. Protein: CASSLKGQGFRYEQYF.

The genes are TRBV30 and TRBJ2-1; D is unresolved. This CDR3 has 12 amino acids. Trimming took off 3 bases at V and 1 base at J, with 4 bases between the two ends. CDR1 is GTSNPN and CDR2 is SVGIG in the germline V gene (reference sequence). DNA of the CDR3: TGTGCCTGGAGGGGGTCCTACAATGAGCAGTTCTTC. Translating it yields CAWRGSYNEQFF.

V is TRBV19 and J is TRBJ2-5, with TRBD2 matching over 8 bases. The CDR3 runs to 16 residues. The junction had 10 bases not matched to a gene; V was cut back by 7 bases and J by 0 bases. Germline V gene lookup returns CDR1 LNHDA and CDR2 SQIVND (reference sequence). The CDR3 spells CASKATSGKNQETQYF. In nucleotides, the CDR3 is TGTGCCAGTAAGGCTACTAGCGGAAAGAACCAAGAGACCCAGTACTTC. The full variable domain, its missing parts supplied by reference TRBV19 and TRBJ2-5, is DGGITQSPKYLFRKEGQNVTLSCEQNLNHDAMYWYRQDPGQGLRLIYYSQIVNDFQKGDIAEGYSVSREKKESFPLTVTSAQKNPTAFYLCASKATSGKNQETQYFGPGTRLLVL.

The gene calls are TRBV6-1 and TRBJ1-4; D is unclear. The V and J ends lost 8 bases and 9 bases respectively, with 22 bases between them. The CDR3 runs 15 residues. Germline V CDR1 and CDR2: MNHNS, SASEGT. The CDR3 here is CASLPWEWEEKKLFF. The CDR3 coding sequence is TGTGCCAGCCTTCCTTGGGAGTGGGAAGAGAAAAAACTGTTTTTT.

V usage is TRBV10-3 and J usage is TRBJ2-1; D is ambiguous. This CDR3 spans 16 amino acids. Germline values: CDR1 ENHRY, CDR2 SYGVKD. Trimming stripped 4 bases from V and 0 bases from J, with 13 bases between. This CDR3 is CAISGMSGVSYNEQFF. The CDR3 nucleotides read TGTGCCATCAGTGGGATGTCTGGAGTCTCCTACAATGAGCAGTTCTTC.

DNA of the CDR3: TGCAGCGTTGAATCCGTCCTAATAGAGACCCAGTACTTC. It translates to CSVESVLIETQYF. This sequence joins TRBV29-1 and TRBJ2-5; D is unresolved. CDR1 SQVTM and CDR2 ANQGSEA come from the germline V gene. The CDR3 extends over 13 amino acids. Trimming cost V 2 bases and J 4 bases, with 11 bases left between them. The full variable domain, in which reference TRBV29-1 and TRBJ2-5 provide the parts outside the CDR3, is SAVISQKPSRDICQRGTSLTIQCQVDSQVTMMFWYRQQPGQSLTLIATANQGSEATYESGFVIDKFPISRPNLTFSTLTVSNMSPEDSSIYLCSVESVLIETQYFGPGTRLLVL.

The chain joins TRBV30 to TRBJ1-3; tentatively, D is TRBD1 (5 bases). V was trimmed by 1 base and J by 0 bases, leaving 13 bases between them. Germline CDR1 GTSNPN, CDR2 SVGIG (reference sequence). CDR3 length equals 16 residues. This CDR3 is CAWSGVRDHSGNTIYF. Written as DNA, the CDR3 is TGTGCCTGGAGTGGGGTCCGGGACCACTCTGGAAACACCATATATTTT.

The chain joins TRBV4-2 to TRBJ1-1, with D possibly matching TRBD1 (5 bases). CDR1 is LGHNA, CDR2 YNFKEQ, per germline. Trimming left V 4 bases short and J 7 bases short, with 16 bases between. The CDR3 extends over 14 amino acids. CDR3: CASSPALLRGEAFF. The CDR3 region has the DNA TGTGCCAGCAGCCCCGCTTTATTGAGGGGTGAAGCTTTCTTT.

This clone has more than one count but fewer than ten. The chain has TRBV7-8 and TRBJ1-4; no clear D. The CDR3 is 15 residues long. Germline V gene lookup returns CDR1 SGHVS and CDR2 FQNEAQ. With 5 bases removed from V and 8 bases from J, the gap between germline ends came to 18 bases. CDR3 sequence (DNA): TGTGCCAGCAGCCCTACTTCGGGCCTTAGGGAAAAACTGTTTTTT. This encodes CASSPTSGLREKLFF. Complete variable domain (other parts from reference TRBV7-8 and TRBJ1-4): GAGVSQSPRYKVAKRGQDVALRCDPISGHVSLFWYQQALGQGPEFLTYFQNEAQLDKSGLPSDRFFAERPEGSVSTLKIQRTQQEDSAVYLCASSPTSGLREKLFFGSGTQLSVL.

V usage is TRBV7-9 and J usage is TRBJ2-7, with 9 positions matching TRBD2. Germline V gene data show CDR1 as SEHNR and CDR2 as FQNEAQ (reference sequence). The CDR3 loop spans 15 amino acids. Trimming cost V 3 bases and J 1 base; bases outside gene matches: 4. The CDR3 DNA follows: TGTGCCAGCAGCTTTCCAGCGGGAGGTTCCTACGAGCAGTACTTC. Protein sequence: CASSFPAGGSYEQYF.